Sequencing of this T cell receptor beta chain was carried out in a study of blood T cell repertoires in COVID-19. About the study: COVID-19 samples from acute and convalescent phases originated in the United States, Italy and Spain.

In terms of age and location, participants ranged from about 18 to 89 years and lived in about 25 US areas. Cohorts were determined from participant-reported clinical history. How the authors handled the data: Reference gene primer amplification yielded estimated nucleated cell counts. Repertoires were generated with immunoSEQ multiplex PCR, while TCRdb's copy carries only in-frame clones and drops some. V, J and clone size reflect that table, while D and trimming were determined from the DNA. The profile shows some 190,000 clones, roughly 77% of them singletons. This clone was recorded a few times. The CDR3 is 14 amino acids. Germline CDR1 is MNHNS and CDR2 is SASEGT. Trimming stripped 2 bases from V and 8 bases from J, with 15 bases between.

The J gene is TRBJ1-1, the V gene TRBV6-1; D is undetermined. The specimen sequenced was PBMCs or T cells enriched from blood (not recorded which). The source of this sequence is a woman aged 45-65 years with acute COVID-19. DNA for the CDR3: TGTGCCAGCAGTGAATACGCAGGTGGTGGAGAAGCTTTCTTT. Translating gives CASSEYAGGGEAFF.